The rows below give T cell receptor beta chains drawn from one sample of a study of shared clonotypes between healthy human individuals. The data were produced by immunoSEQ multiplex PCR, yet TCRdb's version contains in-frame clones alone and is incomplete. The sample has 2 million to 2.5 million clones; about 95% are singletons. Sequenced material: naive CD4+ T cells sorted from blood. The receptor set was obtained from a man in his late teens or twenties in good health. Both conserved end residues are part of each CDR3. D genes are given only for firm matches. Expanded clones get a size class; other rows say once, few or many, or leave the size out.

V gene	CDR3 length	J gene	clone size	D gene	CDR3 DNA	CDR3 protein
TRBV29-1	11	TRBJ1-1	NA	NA	TGCAGCGCCGAGAGGGTTGCTGAAGCTTTCTTT	CSAERVAEAFF
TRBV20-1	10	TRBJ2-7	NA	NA	TGCAGCACAGGGCCCTACGAGCAGTACTTC	CSTGPYEQYF
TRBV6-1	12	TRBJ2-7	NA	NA	TGTGCCAGCAGTCGCGGGTCCTACGAGCAGTACTTC	CASSRGSYEQYF
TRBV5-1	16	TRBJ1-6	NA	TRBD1	TGCGCCAGCAGCCCCGGGGGGACAGGGAATAATTCACCCCTCCACTTT	CASSPGGTGNNSPLHF
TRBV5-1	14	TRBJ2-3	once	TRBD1	TGCGCCAGCTACCGGGACAGGGTGGAAGATACGCAGTATTTT	CASYRDRVEDTQYF
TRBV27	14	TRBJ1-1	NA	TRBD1	TGTGCCAGCAGGGAACAGGGGCGGAACACTGAAGCTTTCTTT	CASREQGRNTEAFF
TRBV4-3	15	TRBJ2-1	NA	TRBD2	TGCGCCAGCAGCCAGGCACTAGCGGGAGTCGGTGAGCAGTTCTTC	CASSQALAGVGEQFF
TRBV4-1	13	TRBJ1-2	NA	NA	TGCGCCAGCAGCCAAGATCGGTTCCTTAGCTACACCTTC	CASSQDRFLSYTF
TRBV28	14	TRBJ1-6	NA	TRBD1	TGTGCCAGCATAGGGACAGCGTATAATTCACCCCTCCACTTT	CASIGTAYNSPLHF
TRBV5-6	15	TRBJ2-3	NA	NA	TGTGCCAGCAGCTTGGGCCTAATGGGCACAGATACGCAGTATTTT	CASSLGLMGTDTQYF
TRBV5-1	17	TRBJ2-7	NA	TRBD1	TGCGCCAGCAGCTTGGTTGTGGCAGGGGGCGCAGGGAACGAGCAGTACTTC	CASSLVVAGGAGNEQYF